These T cell receptor beta chains were read from a single sample in a study of shared clonotypes between healthy human individuals. Sequencing used immunoSEQ multiplex PCR; TCRdb keeps in-frame clones, though not all of them. The sample has 980,000 or so clones; over 75% are singletons. The source material was memory CD4+ T cells sorted from blood. These receptors all stem from a man aged 18 to 30 in good health. The conserved cysteine and the conserved F or W are not part of the CDR3 here. Fields, in order: V gene, clone size, CDR3 protein. Clone size, where shown, is once, few, many, or a class for clones that have expanded.

V gene: TRBV5-1
clone size: NA
CDR3 protein: ASSHGTEQETQY

V gene: TRBV4-3
clone size: NA
CDR3 protein: ASSQGLRGQETQY

V gene: TRBV7-2
clone size: many
CDR3 protein: ASSLSPGYEQY

V gene: TRBV5-1
clone size: NA
CDR3 protein: ASSSGQLEAF

V gene: TRBV5-1
clone size: NA
CDR3 protein: ASSTGAGGPQDTQY

V gene: TRBV5-6
clone size: NA
CDR3 protein: ASSLPASYEQY

V gene: TRBV10-3
clone size: NA
CDR3 protein: ASGQGGRTGEQY

V gene: TRBV7-9
clone size: NA
CDR3 protein: ASSLGTTSEVTTYEQY

V gene: TRBV2
clone size: NA
CDR3 protein: ASSDPATEQF

V gene: TRBV5-6
clone size: NA
CDR3 protein: ASSLVDSHNNGYT

V gene: TRBV19
clone size: few
CDR3 protein: ASRVVTGNTEAF

V gene: TRBV9
clone size: once
CDR3 protein: ASSVERPRKPTNEKLF

V gene: TRBV4-2
clone size: NA
CDR3 protein: ASSQVGRGVSSTDTQY

V gene: TRBV14
clone size: NA
CDR3 protein: ASRPSGIETQY

V gene: TRBV27
clone size: once
CDR3 protein: ASSLRGQWNQPQH

V gene: TRBV30
clone size: NA
CDR3 protein: AWSGTVWGQPQH

V gene: TRBV10-3
clone size: NA
CDR3 protein: AISESGEVYEQY

V gene: TRBV2
clone size: NA
CDR3 protein: ASRGTGGQGSPLH

V gene: TRBV7-9
clone size: NA
CDR3 protein: ASSLAGTGGNQPQH

V gene: TRBV5-1
clone size: NA
CDR3 protein: ASSFVQGQGKGMNTEAF

V gene: TRBV6-6
clone size: NA
CDR3 protein: ASLPNVGQRIEAF

V gene: TRBV15
clone size: NA
CDR3 protein: ATSRDLSGANVLT

V gene: TRBV19
clone size: few
CDR3 protein: ASRSEGLTDTQY

V gene: TRBV7-6
clone size: NA
CDR3 protein: ASSSLAGTYNEQF

V gene: TRBV5-8
clone size: once
CDR3 protein: ASSVGLAGGEQF

V gene: TRBV30
clone size: NA
CDR3 protein: AWSGLTNEKLF

V gene: TRBV5-6
clone size: NA
CDR3 protein: ASSGGQGAFADTQY

V gene: TRBV18
clone size: once
CDR3 protein: ASSPMNTGELF

V gene: TRBV18
clone size: NA
CDR3 protein: ASSPPNSLYEQY

V gene: TRBV18
clone size: once
CDR3 protein: ASSPGTEYGYT

V gene: TRBV6-1
clone size: NA
CDR3 protein: ASSEGTAYTGELF

V gene: TRBV11-3
clone size: NA
CDR3 protein: ASSLDGRTDTQY

V gene: TRBV6-6
clone size: NA
CDR3 protein: ASSKTGENQPQH

V gene: TRBV6-1
clone size: NA
CDR3 protein: ASSTGLLGGELF

V gene: TRBV6-6
clone size: NA
CDR3 protein: ASRESGDYYEQY

V gene: TRBV2
clone size: NA
CDR3 protein: ASKPRVYGYT

V gene: TRBV7-9
clone size: NA
CDR3 protein: ASSFSGMGNTGELF

V gene: TRBV11-2
clone size: NA
CDR3 protein: ASSFDTGNQPQH

V gene: TRBV11-2
clone size: NA
CDR3 protein: ASSPRGGMNNEQF

V gene: TRBV4-1
clone size: NA
CDR3 protein: ASSQGSGQRETQY

V gene: TRBV9
clone size: NA
CDR3 protein: ASSADRASSGNTIY

V gene: TRBV27
clone size: NA
CDR3 protein: ASSSVQGGVAF

V gene: TRBV28
clone size: few
CDR3 protein: ASSVYSYGYT

V gene: TRBV28
clone size: NA
CDR3 protein: ASSAPTGGYGYT

V gene: TRBV7-9
clone size: few
CDR3 protein: ASSLRLAGAETQY

V gene: TRBV29-1
clone size: NA
CDR3 protein: SVEDTGRRDYGYT

V gene: TRBV28
clone size: NA
CDR3 protein: ASSLRGPPYEQY

V gene: TRBV30
clone size: few
CDR3 protein: AWTRGLSYEQY

V gene: TRBV10-3
clone size: NA
CDR3 protein: AISPDRERNSPLH

V gene: TRBV6-6
clone size: once
CDR3 protein: ASRNGTSAGYT